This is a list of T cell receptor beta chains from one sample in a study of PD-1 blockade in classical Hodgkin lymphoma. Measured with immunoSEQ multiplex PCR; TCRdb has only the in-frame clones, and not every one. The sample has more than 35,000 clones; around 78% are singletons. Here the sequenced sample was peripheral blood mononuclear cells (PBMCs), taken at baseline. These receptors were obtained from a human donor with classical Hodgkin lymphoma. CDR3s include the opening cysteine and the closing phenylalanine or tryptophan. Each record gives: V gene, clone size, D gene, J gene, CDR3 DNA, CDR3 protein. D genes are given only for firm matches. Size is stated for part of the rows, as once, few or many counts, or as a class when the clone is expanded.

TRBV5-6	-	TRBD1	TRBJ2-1	TGTGCCAGCAGCAGGGCCTTCACAGGGGTGGATGAGCAGTTCTTC	CASSRAFTGVDEQFF
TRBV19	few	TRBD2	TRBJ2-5	TGTGCCAGTAGTTCTAGCGGGAGTAGAGAGACCCAGTACTTC	CASSSSGSRETQYF
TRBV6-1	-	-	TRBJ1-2	TGTGCCAGCAGTGAGTGGCCAGCTGGCTACACCTTC	CASSEWPAGYTF
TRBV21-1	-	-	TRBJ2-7	TGTGCCAGCAGCATCGAGACAGGGAGCTCCTACGAGCAGTACTTC	CASSIETGSSYEQYF
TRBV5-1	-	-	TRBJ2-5	TGCGCCAGCAGAAGACTAGTAGGGGCGGGAGAGACCCAGTACTTC	CASRRLVGAGETQYF
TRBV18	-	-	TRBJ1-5	TGTGCCAGCTCACCGGTCGGTCCAGGGGTGCGTAATCGGGATCAGCCCCAGCATTTT	CASSPVGPGVRNRDQPQHF
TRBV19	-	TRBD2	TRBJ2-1	TGTGCCAGTAGTTCCCTCTCTTTAGCGGGAGGGCCGGGGCGTGAGCAGTTCTTC	CASSSLSLAGGPGREQFF
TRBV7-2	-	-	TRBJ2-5	TGTGCCAGCAGCTTAGCGTGGGAGACCCAGTACTTC	CASSLAWETQYF
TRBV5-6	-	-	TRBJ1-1	TGTGCCAGCAGCTCAGGCGACTCGAACACTGAAGCTTTCTTT	CASSSGDSNTEAFF
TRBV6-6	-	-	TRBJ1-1	TGTGCCAGCACGGGCGGAGGTCCGGGGAACACTGAAGCTTTCTTT	CASTGGGPGNTEAFF
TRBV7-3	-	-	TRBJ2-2	TGTGCCAGCAGCTTACACGTCCCACCGAACACCGGGGAGCTGTTTTTT	CASSLHVPPNTGELFF
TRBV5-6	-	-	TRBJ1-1	TGTGCCAGCAGCTTGTTGGGGACGGGGACTGAAGCTTTCTTT	CASSLLGTGTEAFF
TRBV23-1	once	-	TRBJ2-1	TGCGCCAGCAGTCACTGGGGTCAGCGCCAGCAGTTCTTC	CASSHWGQRQQFF
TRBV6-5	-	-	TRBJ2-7	TGTGCCAGCAGTTATCTTTCCCGGGCCTACGAGCAGTACTTC	CASSYLSRAYEQYF
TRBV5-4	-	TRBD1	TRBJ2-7	TGTGCCAGCAGCGGACAGGGCGAGCAGTACTTC	CASSGQGEQYF
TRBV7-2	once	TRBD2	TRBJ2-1	TGTGCCAGCAGCTCCTCTAGCGGGAGGGCCCGGGAGCAGTTCTTC	CASSSSSGRAREQFF
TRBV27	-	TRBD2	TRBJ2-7	TGTGCCAGCAGTTTATCCGAGCGGGAGGGTTACGAGCAGTACTTC	CASSLSEREGYEQYF
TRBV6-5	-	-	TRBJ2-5	TGTGCCAGCAGGTCAACCGGGACCCAGACCCAGTACTTC	CASRSTGTQTQYF
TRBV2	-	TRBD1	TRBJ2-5	TGTGCCAGCAGTCAGACAGGGGGCGGGGTAGGAGAGACCCAGTACTTC	CASSQTGGGVGETQYF
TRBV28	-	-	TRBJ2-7	TGTGCCAGCAGTTTGTCGCTGATCTACGAGCAGTACTTC	CASSLSLIYEQYF
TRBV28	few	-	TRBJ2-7	TGTGCCAGCTCCTGGGTGGGCTACGAGCAGTACTTC	CASSWVGYEQYF
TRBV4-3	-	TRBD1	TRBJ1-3	TGCGCCAGCAGCCAAATGGGACAGGGGGCGCACACCATATATTTT	CASSQMGQGAHTIYF
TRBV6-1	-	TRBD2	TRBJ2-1	TGTGCCAGCAGTAGGGCTAGCGGCTACAATGAGCAGTTCTTC	CASSRASGYNEQFF
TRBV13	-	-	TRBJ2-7	TGTGCCAGCACCGAATTCGGTAGCGGCAAGACCTACGAGCAGTACTTC	CASTEFGSGKTYEQYF